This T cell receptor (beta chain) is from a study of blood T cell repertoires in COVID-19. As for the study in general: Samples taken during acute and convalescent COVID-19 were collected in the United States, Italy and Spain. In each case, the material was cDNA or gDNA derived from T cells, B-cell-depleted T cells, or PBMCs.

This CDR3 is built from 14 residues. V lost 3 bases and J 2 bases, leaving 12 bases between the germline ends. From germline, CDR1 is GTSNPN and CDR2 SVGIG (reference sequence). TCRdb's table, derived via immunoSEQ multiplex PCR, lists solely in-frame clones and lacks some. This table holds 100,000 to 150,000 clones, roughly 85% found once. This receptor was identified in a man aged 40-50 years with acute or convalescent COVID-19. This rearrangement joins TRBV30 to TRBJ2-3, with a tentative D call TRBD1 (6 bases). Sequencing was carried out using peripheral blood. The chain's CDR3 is CAWRQDSSTDTQYF. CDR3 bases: TGTGCCTGGAGGCAGGACAGCTCCACAGATACGCAGTATTTT. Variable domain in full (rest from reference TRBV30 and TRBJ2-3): SQTIHQWPATLVQPVGSPLSLECTVEGTSNPNLYWYRQAAGRGLQLLFYSVGIGQISSEVPQNLSASRPQDRQFILSSKKLLLSDSGFYLCAWRQDSSTDTQYFGPGTRLTVL.